This T cell receptor beta chain was retrieved from a study of cytomegalovirus exposure and HLA in healthy donors. General study points: Cytomegalovirus status, reportedly, was diagnosed with high specificity and sensitivity by the classifier.

This CDR3 is 19 amino acids long. Worth noting for this clone: What it binds is unknown.

TCRdb's copy holds only in-frame clones and misses some; the assay was immunoSEQ multiplex PCR. This repertoire shows roughly 310,000 clones, approximately 85% found once; its top ten account for 0.9% to 1%. The receptor was isolated from a man aged 30 to 45 in good health and CMV-seronegative. Sequencing was performed on PBMCs. The rearrangement links TRBV21-1 to TRBJ1-4. TRBV21-1 is a pseudogene. In nucleotides, the CDR3 is TGTGCCAGCAGCAAAAAGGCGGCCAGCCTCCTTCCAACTAATGAAAAACTGTTTTTT. Translated, it gives CASSKKAASLLPTNEKLFF.